These 25 T cell receptor beta chains share one sample of origin, sequenced in a study of cytomegalovirus exposure and HLA in healthy donors. PCR involved 60 Vbeta and 13 Jbeta primers. Libraries were prepared by immunoSEQ multiplex PCR; TCRdb keeps only in-frame clonotypes and omits some of them. The sample records 90,000 to 150,000 clones, about 76% being singletons. The specimen sequenced was PBMCs. All receptors derive from a woman between 40 and 55 years old in good health and CMV-seropositive.

J is TRBJ1-6 and V is TRBV15; D perhaps matches TRBD1 (6 bases). V was cut by 2 bases and J by 9 bases, with 17 bases left in between. CDR1 is LNHNV and CDR2 is YYDKDF in the germline V gene (reference sequence). CDR3 size: 16 residues. CDR3 region: CATSRIPGHEISPLHF. DNA of the CDR3: TGTGCCACCAGCAGAATACCGGGACACGAAATTTCACCCCTCCACTTT. Full variable domain (rest looked up from reference TRBV15 and TRBJ1-6): DAMVIQNPRYQVTQFGKPVTLSCSQTLNHNVMYWYQQKSSQAPKLLFHYYDKDFNNEADTPDNFQSRRPNTSFCFLDIRSPGLGDTAMYLCATSRIPGHEISPLHFGNGTRLTVT.

DNA of the CDR3: TGTGCCAGCAGCTTTACCGCCGGGACAGGGCTCTACGAGCAGTACTTC. It yields the protein CASSFTAGTGLYEQYF. The J gene is TRBJ2-7, the V gene TRBV5-5; 9 positions agree with TRBD1. Germline V gene data show CDR1 as SGHKS and CDR2 as YYEKEE (reference sequence). This CDR3 is 16 amino acids long. V gave up 2 bases and J gave up 3 bases; unmatched junction bases: 9.

V and J are TRBV29-1 and TRBJ2-5; D perhaps matches TRBD2 (6 bases). Trimming left V 6 bases short and J 1 base short, with 18 bases between. Looked up from germline, CDR1 is SQVTM and CDR2 is ANQGSEA. This CDR3 has 15 amino acids. The CDR3 nucleotides read TGCAGCGTCCAGCCTAGCGCCATATTCCAAGAGACCCAGTACTTC. The encoded protein is CSVQPSAIFQETQYF.

This chain joins TRBV6-1 and TRBJ2-2; D not resolved. Trimming took 4 bases from V and 2 from J, leaving 8 bases between them. There are 14 residues in the CDR3. Per germline, CDR1 MNHNS and CDR2 SASEGT. CDR3 sequence: CASSVWQNTGELFF. The CDR3 DNA reads as TGTGCCAGCAGTGTGTGGCAAAACACCGGGGAGCTGTTTTTT.

A single count supports this clone. This chain connects TRBV5-1 to TRBJ1-4, with TRBD1 matching 9 bases. Per germline, CDR1 SGHRS and CDR2 YFSETQ. There are 17 residues in the CDR3. V trimming: 4 bases; J trimming: 0 bases; junction bases outside the gene matches: 7. The CDR3, as DNA: TGCGCCAGCAGCCCGGGACAGGGACGTGCAACTAATGAAAAACTGTTTTTT. It specifies CASSPGQGRATNEKLFF.

The rearrangement joins TRBV25-1 to TRBJ1-2; tentative D call: TRBD1 (6 bases). CDR1 is MGHDK, CDR2 SYGVNS, per germline. This CDR3 is 11 amino acids long. Deletions cut 6 bases from V and 10 bases from J, with 12 bases between. The CDR3 coding sequence is TGTGCCAGCAGAGGGGACACGGACTACACCTTC. This translates into CASRGDTDYTF.

The chain is built from TRBV30 and TRBJ1-3; 7 nucleotides match TRBD1. The CDR3 is 15 amino acids. The germline V gene has CDR1 GTSNPN and CDR2 SVGIG (reference sequence). V was clipped by 5 bases and J by 3 bases; unmatched bases: 10. This CDR3 is CAWGNRGSFGNTIYF. The CDR3 DNA reads as TGTGCCTGGGGTAACAGGGGTAGCTTTGGAAACACCATATATTTT.

V gene TRBV9 combines with J gene TRBJ2-1; TRBD2 matches 8 bases. V shed 3 bases and J 5 bases; nucleotides not matched to a gene: 7. The germline V gene encodes CDR1 SGDLS and CDR2 YYNGEE. The CDR3 has 15 residues. The CDR3 sequence: CASSGAGAPHNEQFF. CDR3 sequence (DNA): TGTGCCAGCAGCGGAGCGGGGGCCCCCCACAATGAGCAGTTCTTC.

V gene TRBV9 combines with J gene TRBJ2-5; TRBD1 matches 7 bases. The CDR3 contains 13 residues. From germline, CDR1 is SGDLS and CDR2 YYNGEE. J gave up 5 bases and V 4 bases, and 5 bases lay outside the gene matches. This chain's CDR3 is CASSIQGPETQYF. The CDR3, as DNA: TGTGCCAGCAGCATACAGGGGCCCGAGACCCAGTACTTC.

This clone was counted only a few times. This rearrangement joins TRBV7-2 to TRBJ1-5, with 7 bases identical to TRBD1. This CDR3 is built from 14 residues. The germline V gene encodes CDR1 SGHTA and CDR2 FQGNSA. V lost 3 bases and J lost 6; bases outside the gene matches: 5. Written as DNA, the CDR3 is TGTGCCAGCAGCTTGAAGGGGGCGGGTCAGCCCCAGCATTTT. It codes for CASSLKGAGQPQHF.

The sample holds a few counts of this clone. This chain links TRBV2 with TRBJ1-1, with D uncertain. The CDR3 is made up of 11 amino acids. CDR1 is SNHLY, CDR2 FYNNEI, per germline. Trimming shortened V by 6 bases and J by 9 bases, and 11 bases separated the two germline ends. CDR3 coding DNA: TGTGCCAGCAGGTGGTCGGTTCAAGCTTTCTTT. It encodes CASRWSVQAFF.

The chain couples TRBV6-5 to TRBJ2-3, with D unclear. V gave up 0 bases and J gave up 6 bases, with 10 bases separating them. The CDR3 has 14 amino acids. From germline, CDR1 is MNHEY and CDR2 SVGAGI. The CDR3 reads CASSYSLHPDTQYF. The CDR3 DNA reads TGTGCCAGCAGTTACTCGTTACACCCGGATACGCAGTATTTT.

This clone turned up a few times. V usage is TRBV7-9 and J usage is TRBJ1-1; 12 nucleotides line up with TRBD1. Unmatched junction bases numbered 8, after V lost 5 bases and J lost 7 bases. Germline V gene lookup returns CDR1 SEHNR and CDR2 FQNEAQ (reference sequence). This CDR3 has 15 amino acids. The CDR3 loop is CASSGDRGRHIEAFF. CDR3 DNA sequence: TGTGCCAGCAGCGGGGACAGGGGGCGCCATATTGAAGCTTTCTTT.

A few counts support this clone. V usage is TRBV4-2 and J usage is TRBJ2-4, with D perhaps matching TRBD2 (6 bases). Per germline, CDR1 LGHNA and CDR2 YNFKEQ. V gave up 0 bases and J gave up 0 bases, with 21 bases separating them. The CDR3 runs to 20 residues. The CDR3 is CASSQDLVLATHLAKNIQYF. CDR3 DNA: TGTGCCAGCAGCCAAGATTTGGTACTAGCCACGCACCTAGCCAAAAACATTCAGTACTTC.

The V and J genes are TRBV6-6 and TRBJ1-5; 8 bases align to TRBD1. The CDR3 runs 16 residues. Germline values: CDR1 MNHNY, CDR2 SVGAGI (reference sequence). Losses at the gene ends were 5 bases for V and 0 bases for J; bases not matched to a gene: 6. The CDR3 DNA reads TGTGCCAGCAGTAGTTACCAGGGGGCTAGCAATCAGCCCCAGCATTTT. It yields the protein CASSSYQGASNQPQHF.

There are a few counts of this clone. The chain combines TRBV6-5 with TRBJ1-5; D perhaps matches TRBD1 (5 bases). The V and J ends lost 1 base and 6 bases respectively, with 10 bases between them. The CDR3 sequence is 14 residues long. The germline CDR1 and CDR2 sequences are MNHEY and SVGAGI. CDR3 amino acids: CASSYLGVSQPQHF. Here the CDR3 DNA reads TGTGCCAGCAGTTACTTAGGGGTTTCTCAGCCCCAGCATTTT.

This clone showed up just a few times. The V call is TRBV7-9, the J call TRBJ1-4; the D gene is possibly TRBD1 (5 bases). The CDR3 contains 14 residues. V was cut by 4 bases and J by 8 bases, with 14 bases left in between. Germline assignment: CDR1 SEHNR and CDR2 FQNEAQ (reference sequence). The CDR3 DNA follows: TGTGCCAGCAGCTCCGGCAGGGCTCAGGAAAAACTGTTTTTT. This translates into CASSSGRAQEKLFF.

This chain links TRBV12-5 with TRBJ2-5, with a possible D match to TRBD2 (7 bases). CDR3 length: 18 amino acids. Germline V gene data show CDR1 as LGHNT and CDR2 as FRNRAP. The germline V and J ends were trimmed by 4 bases and 4 bases, with 25 bases remaining between them. The CDR3 DNA is TGTGCTAGTGGTTCCGATGTCTGGGGGGGCCGGATGTCAGAGACCCAGTACTTC. Amino acid sequence: CASGSDVWGGRMSETQYF.

The rearrangement uses TRBV18 and TRBJ1-6; D not certain. Per the germline V gene, CDR1 is KGHSH and CDR2 is LQKENI. This CDR3 is built from 16 residues. The ends were cut back, 3 bases at V and 6 bases at J, with 15 bases in the middle. The CDR3 coding sequence is TGTGCCAGCTCACCCTCGTCGGGTTTCAGTAATTCACCCCTCCACTTT. Amino acids: CASSPSSGFSNSPLHF.

The chain uses TRBV30 and TRBJ2-5; tentative D call: TRBD1 (7 bases). CDR1 and CDR2 (germline): GTSNPN, SVGIG (reference sequence). The CDR3 sequence is 14 residues long. V lost 0 bases and J 1 base, leaving 9 bases between the germline ends. The DNA for the CDR3 is TGTGCCTGGAGTGTCAGGGGGGTCCAAGAGACCCAGTACTTC. Amino acids: CAWSVRGVQETQYF. The variable domain in full, with the rest retrieved from reference TRBV30 and TRBJ2-5, is SQTIHQWPATLVQPVGSPLSLECTVEGTSNPNLYWYRQAAGRGLQLLFYSVGIGQISSEVPQNLSASRPQDRQFILSSKKLLLSDSGFYLCAWSVRGVQETQYFGPGTRLLVL.

The chain is built from TRBV5-1 and TRBJ2-7; no firm D call. The germline V gene encodes CDR1 SGHRS and CDR2 YFSETQ. CDR3 length equals 13 residues. The ends were cut back, 1 base at V and 1 base at J, with 6 bases in the middle. DNA for the CDR3: TGCGCCAGCAGCTTGACCACTTCCTACGAGCAGTACTTC. Its translation: CASSLTTSYEQYF.

The rearrangement uses TRBV15 and TRBJ1-2; D remains unclear. V dropped 1 base and J dropped 4 bases, with 7 bases sitting between them. CDR1 LNHNV and CDR2 YYDKDF come from the germline V gene (reference sequence). The CDR3 is 13 amino acids. The CDR3 bases are TGTGCCACCAGCAGAGCCAGTTTCTATGGCTACACCTTC. Its protein product is CATSRASFYGYTF.

The chain couples TRBV30 to TRBJ1-1; D gene uncertain. V lost 3 bases and J 0 bases, leaving 8 bases between the germline ends. CDR3 length equals 13 residues. CDR1 is GTSNPN and CDR2 is SVGIG in the germline V gene (reference sequence). CDR3 region: CAWSAGLNTEAFF. The CDR3, as DNA: TGTGCCTGGAGCGCGGGTCTGAACACTGAAGCTTTCTTT.

This chain uses TRBV7-8 with TRBJ2-3; 10 bases line up with TRBD1. This CDR3 region has 16 residues. After removal of 0 bases from V and 8 bases from J, the junction contained 8 bases not matched to a gene. The germline CDR1 and CDR2 sequences are SGHVS and FQNEAQ. CDR3 loop: CASSLARDRGRSTQYF. The CDR3 coding sequence is TGTGCCAGCAGCTTAGCGCGGGACAGGGGAAGGAGTACGCAGTATTTT. Combining the CDR3 with reference TRBV7-8 and TRBJ2-3 gives the whole variable domain GAGVSQSPRYKVAKRGQDVALRCDPISGHVSLFWYQQALGQGPEFLTYFQNEAQLDKSGLPSDRFFAERPEGSVSTLKIQRTQQEDSAVYLCASSLARDRGRSTQYFGPGTRLTVL.

The CDR3, as DNA: TGTGCCAGCAGCGTAGCTACAGGGCAGACCTACGAGCAGTACTTC. As protein: CASSVATGQTYEQYF. J is TRBJ2-7 and V is TRBV9; TRBD1 is a possible D gene (6 bases). Trimming took 0 bases from V and 2 from J, leaving 12 bases between them. CDR3 length: 15 residues. The germline CDR1 and CDR2 sequences are SGDLS and YYNGEE. Variable domain in full (rest from reference TRBV9 and TRBJ2-7): DSGVTQTPKHLITATGQRVTLRCSPRSGDLSVYWYQQSLDQGLQFLIQYYNGEERAKGNILERFSAQQFPDLHSELNLSSLELGDSALYFCASSVATGQTYEQYFGPGTRLTVT.